Sequencing of this T cell receptor beta chain was carried out in a study of circulating and synovial CD4+ cells in juvenile arthritis. Notes on the study in general: T cell genome counts differed by at least an order of magnitude between CPL and CD4 samples. Circulating pathogenic-like lymphocytes shared a substantially higher fraction of CDR3 sequences with synovium than bulk blood.

CDR3 length: 13 amino acids. The germline V gene has CDR1 SGDLS and CDR2 YYNGEE. Unmatched junction bases numbered 5, after V lost 3 bases and J lost 5 bases. A remark on this clone: Antigen unknown.

Clones were sequenced by immunoSEQ multiplex PCR, and TCRdb holds only the in-frame ones, with some missing. The table lists about 32,000 clones, roughly 96% of them singletons. Sequenced input: CD4+ T cells from blood. This TCR was recovered from a human donor with juvenile idiopathic arthritis. V gene TRBV9 combines with J gene TRBJ2-7; the match to TRBD1 covers 7 bases. Here the CDR3 reads CASSEHRGNEQYF. The CDR3 nucleotides read TGTGCCAGCAGCGAACACAGGGGCAACGAGCAGTACTTC.